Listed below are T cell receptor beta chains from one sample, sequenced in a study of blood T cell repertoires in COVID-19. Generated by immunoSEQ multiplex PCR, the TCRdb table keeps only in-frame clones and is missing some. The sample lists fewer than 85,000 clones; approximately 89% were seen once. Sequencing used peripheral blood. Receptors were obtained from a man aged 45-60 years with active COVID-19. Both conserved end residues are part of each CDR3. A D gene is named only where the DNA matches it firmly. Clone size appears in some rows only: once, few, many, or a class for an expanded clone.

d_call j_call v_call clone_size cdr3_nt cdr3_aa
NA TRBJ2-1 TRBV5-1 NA TGCGCCAGCAGCCCTATAGCGGCGGACCCCTACAATGAGCAGTTCTTC CASSPIAADPYNEQFF
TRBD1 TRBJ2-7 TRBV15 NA TGTGCCACCGAGGACAGGGGCTACGAGCAGTACTTC CATEDRGYEQYF
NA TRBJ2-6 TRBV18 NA TGTGCCAGCTCATCAGGCATCTCTGGGGCCAACGTCCTGACTTTC CASSSGISGANVLTF
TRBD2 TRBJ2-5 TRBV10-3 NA TGTGCCACCTCACCCTGGACTAGCGGGAGGCCGGGGCAAGAGACCCAGTACTTC CATSPWTSGRPGQETQYF
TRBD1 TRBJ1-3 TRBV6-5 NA TGTGCCAGCAGTCAACAGGGGATTGGAAACACCATATATTTT CASSQQGIGNTIYF
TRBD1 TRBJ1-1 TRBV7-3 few TGTGCCAGCCGATTGGACAGGGACACTGAAGCTTTCTTT CASRLDRDTEAFF
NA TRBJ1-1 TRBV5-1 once TGCGCCAGCAGCGCGGGACGGTCGAACACTGAAGCTTTCTTT CASSAGRSNTEAFF
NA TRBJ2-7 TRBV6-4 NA TGTGCCAGCGGCCCTCGGGGTTCAAGCTCCTACGAGCAGTACTTC CASGPRGSSSYEQYF
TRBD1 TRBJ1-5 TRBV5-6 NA TGTGCCAGCAGCGTCGCGGGACAGGGCCTTAATGGCAATCAGCCCCAGCATTTT CASSVAGQGLNGNQPQHF
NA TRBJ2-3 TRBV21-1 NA TGTGCCAGCAGCAAAGAAGGCTCGGCCAGGTGGGGCACAGATACGCAGTATTTT CASSKEGSARWGTDTQYF
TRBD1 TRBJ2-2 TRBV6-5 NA TGTGCCAGCAGCTCGGACAGGGGGCTGGTCGGGGAGCTGTTTTTT CASSSDRGLVGELFF
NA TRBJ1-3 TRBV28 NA TGTGCCAGCAGTTTATGGCGGGGGCAAGGAAACACCATATATTTT CASSLWRGQGNTIYF
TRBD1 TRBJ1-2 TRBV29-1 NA TGCAGCGTTGAAACTGGACAGGGGTCTGGCTACACCTTC CSVETGQGSGYTF
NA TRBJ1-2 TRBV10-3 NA TGTGCCATCAGTGAGATTGGGGGGGAAGTGTCCTATGGCTACACCTTC CAISEIGGEVSYGYTF
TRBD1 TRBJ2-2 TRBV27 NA TGTGCCAGCAGTTTATCCGGGACAGCGAACACCGGGGAGCTGTTTTTT CASSLSGTANTGELFF
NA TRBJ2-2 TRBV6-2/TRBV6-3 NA TGTGCCAGCAGTTACGGCGGTAACACCGGGGAGCTGTTTTTT CASSYGGNTGELFF